This TCR beta chain was profiled in a study of cytomegalovirus exposure and HLA in healthy donors. Study-wide results and caveats: In a later analysis, at a false discovery rate of 0.05, about 17,000 TCR beta sequences matched HLA alleles. Reported findings show TCR beta sequences accurately forecast HLA-A and HLA-B alleles in most subjects.

There were likely unrecorded immune exposures, though donors were nominally healthy when sampled. On this clone: Its antigen is still unknown.

PCR used 60 Vbeta primers and 13 Jbeta primers. Clones were read by immunoSEQ multiplex PCR, and TCRdb kept only the in-frame ones, dropping some. Among approximately 150,000 clones listed, roughly 74% were seen once. CDR1 SGHAT and CDR2 FQNNGV come from the germline V gene. With 1 base removed from V and 6 bases from J, the gap between germline ends came to 10 bases. This CDR3 contains 13 residues. The clonotype comes from a woman in her thirties or forties in good health and CMV-seropositive. The sample taken for sequencing was PBMCs. The rearrangement uses TRBV11-2 and TRBJ2-7, with D uncertain. The CDR3 DNA sequence: TGTGCCAGCAGCTTAGCTACCCTCGGCGAGCAGTACTTC. Amino acids: CASSLATLGEQYF.